This entry lists 12 T cell receptor beta chains sequenced from one sample in a study of blood T cell repertoires in COVID-19. The protocol was immunoSEQ multiplex PCR, while the TCRdb copy is restricted to in-frame clones and leaves out a portion. Counted here are 15,000 to 16,000 clones, approximately 85% occurring once; the ten biggest clones make up about 30%. The specimen was peripheral blood. Receptor source: a man aged 65-85 years in a cohort sampled during active COVID-19.

This clone was found a few times. This chain links TRBV6-2 or TRBV6-3 with TRBJ2-5, with TRBD1 matching over 9 bases. V shed 0 bases, J shed 1 base, and the junction held 9 bases outside the gene matches. Looked up from germline, CDR1 is MNHEY and CDR2 is SVGEGT. The CDR3 spans 18 residues. For the CDR3, the DNA is TGTGCCAGCAGTTACTCGGTGCTACAGGGGGCCTTCCAAGAGACCCAGTACTTC. Its translation is CASSYSVLQGAFQETQYF.

This clone is medium-sized (0.01 to 0.1%) within its sample. V and J are TRBV9 and TRBJ2-2, with TRBD1 as a possible D gene (5 bases). V shed 4 bases and J shed 1 base, with 11 bases lying between them. Germline lookup yields CDR1 SGDLS and CDR2 YYNGEE. CDR3 length: 15 amino acids. The CDR3 here is CASSTSTVNTGELFF. CDR3 in DNA: TGTGCCAGCAGCACCTCGACAGTGAACACCGGGGAGCTGTTTTTT.

The V call is TRBV7-3, the J call TRBJ2-2, with D maybe TRBD2 (6 bases). CDR1 and CDR2 (germline): SGHTA, FQGTGA. Between the trimmed V and J ends, which lost 6 bases and 8 bases, there was a span of 16 bases. The CDR3 runs to 14 residues. The CDR3: CASREAGLAGELFF. For the CDR3, the DNA is TGTGCCAGCAGAGAAGCAGGGCTAGCGGGGGAGCTGTTTTTT.

The chain uses TRBV19 and TRBJ1-1; 8 bases align to TRBD1. The junction had 5 bases not matched to a gene; V was cut back by 4 bases and J by 4 bases. From germline, CDR1 is LNHDA and CDR2 SQIVND (reference sequence). The CDR3 loop spans 14 amino acids. The DNA of the CDR3 is TGTGCCAGTAGTACAACTACAGGGGGCACTGAAGCTTTCTTT. As protein: CASSTTTGGTEAFF.

V usage is TRBV7-3 and J usage is TRBJ2-6, with 10 nucleotides matching TRBD1. The trim removed 5 bases at V and 2 bases at J, leaving 6 bases unmatched. Germline lookup yields CDR1 SGHTA and CDR2 FQGTGA. The CDR3 is 17 residues long. CDR3 in amino acids: CASSLTGGGPGANVLTF. The CDR3 region has the DNA TGTGCCAGCAGCCTGACAGGGGGCGGACCTGGGGCCAACGTCCTGACTTTC.

This clone was seen a single time. The chain is built from TRBV24-1 and TRBJ2-7; 12 nucleotides line up with TRBD1. V shed 5 bases and J 6 bases; nucleotides not matched to a gene: 7. This CDR3 contains 15 residues. In germline, CDR1 is KGHDR, CDR2 SFDVKD. The CDR3 nucleotides read TGTGCCACCAGTGCCGCCGGGACAGGGGGCTCCGAGCAGTACTTC. Translating it yields CATSAAGTGGSEQYF.

V usage is TRBV7-2 and J usage is TRBJ2-5; TRBD2 matches 8 bases. J gave up 7 bases and V 1 base, and 11 bases lay outside the gene matches. The CDR3 runs to 16 residues. Germline-derived CDR1 and CDR2 are SGHTA and FQGNSA. In nucleotides, the CDR3 is TGTGCCAGCAGCTTAGTGGGTAGCGGGACTCAGGGGACCCAGTACTTC. This translates into CASSLVGSGTQGTQYF. Filled out from reference TRBV7-2 and TRBJ2-5, the complete variable domain reads GAGVSQSPSNKVTEKGKDVELRCDPISGHTALYWYRQSLGQGLEFLIYFQGNSAPDKSGLPSDRFSAERTGGSVSTLTIQRTQQEDSAVYLCASSLVGSGTQGTQYFGPGTRLLVL.

This clone is medium-sized. This chain links TRBV15 with TRBJ2-1; 14 nucleotides line up with TRBD2. V shed 6 bases and J 5 bases; nucleotides not matched to a gene: 0. This CDR3 region has 14 residues. The V gene's germline CDR1 is LNHNV and CDR2 YYDKDF (reference sequence). CDR3 loop: CATRGLAGDNEQFF. The CDR3 DNA reads TGTGCCACCAGGGGACTAGCGGGGGACAATGAGCAGTTCTTC. Complete variable domain (other parts from reference TRBV15 and TRBJ2-1): DAMVIQNPRYQVTQFGKPVTLSCSQTLNHNVMYWYQQKSSQAPKLLFHYYDKDFNNEADTPDNFQSRRPNTSFCFLDIRSPGLGDTAMYLCATRGLAGDNEQFFGPGTRLTVL.

J is TRBJ2-2 and V is TRBV2; the match to TRBD2 covers 9 bases. Germline V gene lookup returns CDR1 SNHLY and CDR2 FYNNEI. V trimming: 1 base; J trimming: 6 bases; junction bases outside the gene matches: 9. CDR3 size: 17 residues. CDR3 nucleotides: TGTGCCAGCAGTGAAGGAGGGCGGGAGGGCCTACCCGGGGAGCTGTTTTTT. Translation: CASSEGGREGLPGELFF.

The rearrangement links TRBV6-5 to TRBJ2-6, with D maybe TRBD1 (5 bases). Trimming pared 3 bases from V and 4 bases from J, leaving 7 bases between. The CDR3 is made up of 14 amino acids. From germline, CDR1 is MNHEY and CDR2 SVGAGI. This CDR3 is CASSYTGGANVLTF. The CDR3 coding sequence is TGTGCCAGCAGTTATACAGGCGGGGCCAACGTCCTGACTTTC.

This chain uses TRBV27 with TRBJ2-7; the D gene is possibly TRBD1 (6 bases). The germline gives CDR1 MNHEY, CDR2 SMNVEV (reference sequence). The CDR3 is 13 amino acids. With 6 bases removed from V and 5 bases from J, the gap between germline ends came to 14 bases. Here the CDR3 DNA reads TGTGCCAGCAGAAAACAGGGTAGGGACGAGCAGTACTTC. Protein: CASRKQGRDEQYF.

The chain employs TRBV5-1 and TRBJ2-6; the match to TRBD2 covers 9 bases. The J segment lost 0 bases and the V segment lost 3 bases, leaving 4 bases of the junction unmatched. Germline CDR1 is SGHRS and CDR2 is YFSETQ. This CDR3 comprises 17 residues. Written as DNA, the CDR3 is TGCGCCAGCAGCTCCTCACTAGCGGGCTCTGGGGCCAACGTCCTGACTTTC. Encoded protein: CASSSSLAGSGANVLTF.